Listed below are T cell receptor beta chains from one sample, sequenced in a study of Ad26.COV2.S vaccination and SARS-CoV-2 variants. This table comes from immunoSEQ multiplex PCR, and its TCRdb copy is limited to in-frame clones, with some not included. The data hold around 350,000 clones, with about 91% observed a single time. Specimen: peripheral blood, collected after recovery from COVID-19. All receptors derive from a human donor who had recovered from COVID-19. Both conserved end residues are part of each CDR3. Fields, in order: clone size, D gene, J gene, V gene, CDR3 DNA, CDR3 protein. A D gene is named only where the DNA matches it firmly. Clone size is stated in some rows and not others, as once, few, many or a class when expanded.

>NA|NA|TRBJ1-5|TRBV5-6
TGTGCCAGCAGCAGAGGGACCGATCAGCCCCAGCATTTT
CASSRGTDQPQHF
>once|NA|TRBJ1-3|TRBV29-1
TGCAGCGGACTTCTCCAAGGAAACACCATATATTTT
CSGLLQGNTIYF
>NA|NA|TRBJ1-2|TRBV5-4
TGTGCCAGCAGCTTGGCCCGGGGCAGGGAAGGGTATGGCTACACCTTC
CASSLARGREGYGYTF
>NA|NA|TRBJ1-2|TRBV15
TGTGCCACCAGCAGAGCCCTTACGACAAGTGGCTACACCTTC
CATSRALTTSGYTF
>NA|NA|TRBJ1-2|TRBV9
TGTGCCAGCAGCGTAGAGGTGGCCCACTATGGCTACACCTTC
CASSVEVAHYGYTF
>once|TRBD1|TRBJ2-1|TRBV27
TGTGCCACCTCTGTTACACAGGGGGCAACTGAGCAGTTCTTC
CATSVTQGATEQFF
>NA|NA|TRBJ2-3|TRBV6-6
TGTGCCGGCCATAGGGACAGCACAGATACGCAGTATTTT
CAGHRDSTDTQYF
>few|TRBD1|TRBJ1-2|TRBV27
TGTGCCAGCAGTTTTGGGCGAGGGGGCGGCTACACCTTC
CASSFGRGGGYTF
>NA|TRBD1|TRBJ1-6|TRBV29-1
TGCAGCGTTGCTCAGGGGGTGGGTTCACCCCTCCACTTT
CSVAQGVGSPLHF
>once|NA|TRBJ1-2|TRBV5-1
TGCGCCAGCAGCTTGGAAGGGGACGGCTACACCTTC
CASSLEGDGYTF
>NA|TRBD1|TRBJ1-6|TRBV28
TGTGCCAGCAGTTTCTATTCCGGGACAGGGTCCCTGACTTATAATTCACCCCTCCACTTT
CASSFYSGTGSLTYNSPLHF
>NA|NA|TRBJ1-2|TRBV13
TGTGCCAGCAGCTTAGGTGGGGGCTGGGGCTATGGCTACACCTTC
CASSLGGGWGYGYTF
>NA|NA|TRBJ1-1|TRBV7-8
TGTGCCAGCAGCTTAAATGCCCAGGGGACCCCTGAAGCTTTCTTT
CASSLNAQGTPEAFF
>NA|TRBD2|TRBJ2-5|TRBV7-2
TGTGCCAGCAGCGCGTCTAGCGGGGGGGCAGAGACCCAGTACTTC
CASSASSGGAETQYF
>NA|TRBD1|TRBJ2-1|TRBV27
TGTGCCAGCACCGCAAATGTCCCGGGACAGATAACTAACTACAATGAGCAGTTCTTC
CASTANVPGQITNYNEQFF
>NA|TRBD1|TRBJ2-7|TRBV7-2
TGTGCCAGCAGCGGGGGACAGGCACGGAGCGAGCAGTACTTC
CASSGGQARSEQYF
>NA|TRBD1|TRBJ2-5|TRBV9
TGTGCCAGCAGCTCCACCGGGACAGGGAAAGAGACCCAGTACTTC
CASSSTGTGKETQYF
>NA|NA|TRBJ1-5|TRBV9
TGTGCCAGCAGCCGGACACTAAGCAATCAGCCCCAGCATTTT
CASSRTLSNQPQHF
>NA|NA|TRBJ1-1|TRBV5-3
TGTGCCAGAAGCCTTAACCGGGCTGAAGCTTTCTTT
CARSLNRAEAFF
>once|TRBD2|TRBJ2-2|TRBV5-4
TGTGCCAGCAGCTTGAGAGGGACTAGAAACACCGGGGAGCTGTTTTTT
CASSLRGTRNTGELFF
>NA|TRBD1|TRBJ1-4|TRBV7-9
TGTGCCAGCGGACCGACAGGGAGGGATGAAAAACTGTTTTTT
CASGPTGRDEKLFF
>NA|NA|TRBJ2-3|TRBV7-2
TGTGCCAGCAGCTTAGTTGCAGGGATCCGTTCAGATACGCAGTATTTT
CASSLVAGIRSDTQYF
>NA|TRBD1|TRBJ2-3|TRBV7-2
TGTGCCAGCAGCTCGTACAGGGGGCGGACAGATACGCAGTATTTT
CASSSYRGRTDTQYF
>NA|NA|TRBJ2-3|TRBV18
TGTGCCAGTTCAATACGGACGGATACAGATACGCAGTATTTT
CASSIRTDTDTQYF
>NA|NA|TRBJ1-1|TRBV5-6
TGTGCCAGCAGCTTCCAGGGGACTGAAGCTTTCTTT
CASSFQGTEAFF
>NA|NA|TRBJ1-1|TRBV7-9
TGTGCCAGCAGTCGGGGGACGGATGAAGCTTTCTTT
CASSRGTDEAFF